This T cell receptor beta chain was sequenced in a study of cytomegalovirus exposure and HLA in healthy donors. Germline CDR1 reads MNHEY; CDR2 reads SMNVEV (reference sequence). The CDR3 spans 16 residues. J gave up 2 bases and V 7 bases, and 12 bases lay outside the gene matches. PCR used 60 Vbeta primers and 13 Jbeta primers. Method: immunoSEQ multiplex PCR; TCRdb's copy keeps in-frame clones and lacks some. The sample shows 150,000 to 180,000 clones, about 68% of them seen only once. The chain recombines TRBV27 with TRBJ2-5; 8 nucleotides align to TRBD2. The receptor was derived from a man aged 30-40 years in good health and CMV-seronegative. The sequenced sample consisted of PBMCs. The CDR3 region is CASTGSSGTRQETQYF. CDR3 DNA sequence: TGTGCCAGCACCGGTTCTTCCGGGACTAGACAAGAGACCCAGTACTTC.